The rows below give T cell receptor beta chains drawn from one sample of a study of blood T cell repertoires in COVID-19. Sequenced by immunoSEQ multiplex PCR; TCRdb stores in-frame clones only, minus some. The table has approximately 210,000 clones, less than 85% seen once. The specimen sequenced was peripheral blood. The receptors come from a woman older than 75 with COVID-19, enrolled during active disease. CDR3s include the opening cysteine and the closing phenylalanine or tryptophan. The D gene is left open where the match is weak. Not all rows give a size; the values are once, few, many and, for expanded clones, a class.

clone_size j_call v_call d_call cdr3_nt cdr3_aa
once TRBJ2-7 TRBV7-9 TRBD1 TGTGCCAGCAGCTTAAGGGACAGAAACAACGAGCAGTACTTC CASSLRDRNNEQYF
- TRBJ2-2 TRBV19 - TGTGCCAGTAAAGGGAGGGGGGCGCGGAGCACCGGGGAGCTGTTTTTT CASKGRGARSTGELFF
- TRBJ1-2 TRBV6-5 TRBD1 TGTGCCAGCAGTTACGGGACAGGGGAAGGCTACACCTTC CASSYGTGEGYTF
- TRBJ1-1 TRBV6-6 - TGTGCCAGCTTACGACCTACAAGGGGGACTGAAGCTTTCTTT CASLRPTRGTEAFF
- TRBJ1-1 TRBV12-3/TRBV12-4 - TGTGCCAGCAGTTTAACCCAGGGGACTGAAGCTTTCTTT CASSLTQGTEAFF
once TRBJ1-2 TRBV2 TRBD1 TGTGCCAGCAGTACCGGGACAGGGGGCAACTATGGCTACACCTTC CASSTGTGGNYGYTF
- TRBJ1-4 TRBV6-5 - TGTGCCAGCAGTTACTCGGGGACTGATCCGGAAAAACTGTTTTTT CASSYSGTDPEKLFF
- TRBJ1-2 TRBV19 - TGTGCCAGTAGTATGCGTGGCCAGGGCCCTTCGTGGGGTGGCTACACCTTC CASSMRGQGPSWGGYTF
- TRBJ2-5 TRBV2 TRBD1 TGTGCCAGCGGACTGGACAGGGGAAGTCAAGAGACCCAGTACTTC CASGLDRGSQETQYF
- TRBJ1-2 TRBV9 - TGTGCCAGCAGCGTACAGGGTTTCTATGGCTACACCTTC CASSVQGFYGYTF
- TRBJ1-2 TRBV6-8 - TGTGCCAGCAGATCTCTTTGGGGACACTCCACCTTC CASRSLWGHSTF
- TRBJ1-2 TRBV9 - TGTGCCAGCAGCGTAGAGACAGGTGGCTACACCTTC CASSVETGGYTF
- TRBJ2-5 TRBV7-9 - TGTGCCAGCAGCTTCCTCGATACTGGGGCACAAGAGACCCAGTACTTC CASSFLDTGAQETQYF
- TRBJ1-6 TRBV7-9 TRBD1 TGTGCCAGCAGCTCCCGACAGGGGAATAATTCACCCCTCCACTTT CASSSRQGNNSPLHF
- TRBJ2-2 TRBV2 - TGTGCCAGCAGTGGCCTGGGGCAGCGGAACACCGGGGAGCTGTTTTTT CASSGLGQRNTGELFF
- TRBJ1-4 TRBV6-5 TRBD1 TGTGCCAGCAGATTGACAGGGGGAAAACTGTTTTTT CASRLTGGKLFF
- TRBJ1-1 TRBV3-1/TRBV3-2 - TGTGCCAGCAGCCAACCCCCGGGGGGGAACACTGAAGCTTTCTTT CASSQPPGGNTEAFF
- TRBJ2-3 TRBV18 TRBD1 TGTGCCAGCTCATACTCACAGGGGGCTTCCACAGATACGCAGTATTTT CASSYSQGASTDTQYF
- TRBJ2-1 TRBV5-1 TRBD2 TGCGCCAGCAGCTTGGCAGTTGCGGGGGGCTACAATGAGCAGTTCTTC CASSLAVAGGYNEQFF
- TRBJ2-3 TRBV7-3 - TGTGCCAGCAGCTCTACAGATACGCAGTATTTT CASSSTDTQYF
- TRBJ1-2 TRBV28 - TGTGCCAGCCAGCAGACCCAGGGCGGCGGCTACACCTTC CASQQTQGGGYTF
- TRBJ2-1 TRBV19 TRBD2 TGTGCCACCCGAGACGGGACTAGCGGGAGAGTAGGCGGGTACAATGAGCAGTTCTTC CATRDGTSGRVGGYNEQFF
- TRBJ2-3 TRBV2 - TGTGCCAGCAGTGAACCAGGGCAGTTTGGGCAGTATTTT CASSEPGQFGQYF
- TRBJ1-2 TRBV25-1 TRBD1 TGTGCCAGCAACCCAGGGGGCGGGTATGGCTACACCTTC CASNPGGGYGYTF
- TRBJ1-2 TRBV27 TRBD1 TGTGCCAGCAGTACTCTACAGGGGAGCTATGGCTACACCTTC CASSTLQGSYGYTF
- TRBJ1-4 TRBV9 TRBD1 TGTGCCAGCAGCGACCGGACAGGGGGAAATGAAAAACTGTTTTTT CASSDRTGGNEKLFF
- TRBJ2-7 TRBV6-5 - TGTGCCAGCAGACCGGGACTTGCTTCCTACGAGCAGTACTTC CASRPGLASYEQYF
few TRBJ1-1 TRBV28 - TGTGCCAGCACCACCTATGATGGTACCGAAGCTTTCTTT CASTTYDGTEAFF
- TRBJ2-1 TRBV2 - TGTGCCAGCGGGCTCACGGAGGGTAATGAGCAGTTCTTC CASGLTEGNEQFF
once TRBJ1-3 TRBV24-1 TRBD1 TGTGCCACCAGTGATTTTTTCTCGGACAGGCGTGGAGGAAACACCATATATTTT CATSDFFSDRRGGNTIYF
- TRBJ1-2 TRBV5-1 - TGCGCCAGCAGCACAGGGCTTTTGGGCTACACCTTC CASSTGLLGYTF
- TRBJ2-3 TRBV6-5 - TGTGCCAGCAGTTACGGCAGTCCAACAGATACGCAGTATTTT CASSYGSPTDTQYF
- TRBJ2-1 TRBV6-5 - TGTGCCAGCAGTTATGGACAGAAGAATGAGCAGTTCTTC CASSYGQKNEQFF